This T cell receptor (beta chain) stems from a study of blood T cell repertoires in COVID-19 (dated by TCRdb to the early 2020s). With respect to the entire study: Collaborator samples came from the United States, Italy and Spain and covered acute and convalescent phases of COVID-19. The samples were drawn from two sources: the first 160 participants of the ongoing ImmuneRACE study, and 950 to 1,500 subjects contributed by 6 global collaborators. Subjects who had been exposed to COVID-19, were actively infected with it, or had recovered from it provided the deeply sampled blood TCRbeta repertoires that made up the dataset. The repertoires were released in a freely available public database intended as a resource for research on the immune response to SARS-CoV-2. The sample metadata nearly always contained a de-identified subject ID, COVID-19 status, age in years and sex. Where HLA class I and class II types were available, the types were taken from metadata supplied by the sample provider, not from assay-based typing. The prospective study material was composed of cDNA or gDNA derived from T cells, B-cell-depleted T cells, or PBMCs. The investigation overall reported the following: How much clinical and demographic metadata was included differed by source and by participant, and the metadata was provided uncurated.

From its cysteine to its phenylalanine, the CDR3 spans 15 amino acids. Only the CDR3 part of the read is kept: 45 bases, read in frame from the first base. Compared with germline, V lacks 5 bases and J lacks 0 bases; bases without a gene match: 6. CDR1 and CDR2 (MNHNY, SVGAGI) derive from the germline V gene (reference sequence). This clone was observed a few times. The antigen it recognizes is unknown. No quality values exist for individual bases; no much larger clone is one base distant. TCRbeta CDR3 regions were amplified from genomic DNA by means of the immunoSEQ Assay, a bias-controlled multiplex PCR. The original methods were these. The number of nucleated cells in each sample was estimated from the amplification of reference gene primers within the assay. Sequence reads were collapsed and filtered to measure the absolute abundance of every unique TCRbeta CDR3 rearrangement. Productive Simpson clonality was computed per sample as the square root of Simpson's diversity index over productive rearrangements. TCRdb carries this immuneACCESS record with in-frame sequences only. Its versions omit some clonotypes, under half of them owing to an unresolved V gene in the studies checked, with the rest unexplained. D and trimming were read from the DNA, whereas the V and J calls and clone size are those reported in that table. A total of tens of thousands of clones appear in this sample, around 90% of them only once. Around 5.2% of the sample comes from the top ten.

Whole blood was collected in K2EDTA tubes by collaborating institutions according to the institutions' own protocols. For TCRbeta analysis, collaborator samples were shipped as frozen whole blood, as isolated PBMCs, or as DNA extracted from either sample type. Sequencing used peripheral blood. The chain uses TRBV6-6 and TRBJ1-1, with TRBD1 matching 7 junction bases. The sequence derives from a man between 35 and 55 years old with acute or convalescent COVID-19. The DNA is TGTGCCAGCAGTACTTGGGACAGCCTGAACACTGAAGCTTTCTTT. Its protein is CASSTWDSLNTEAFF.